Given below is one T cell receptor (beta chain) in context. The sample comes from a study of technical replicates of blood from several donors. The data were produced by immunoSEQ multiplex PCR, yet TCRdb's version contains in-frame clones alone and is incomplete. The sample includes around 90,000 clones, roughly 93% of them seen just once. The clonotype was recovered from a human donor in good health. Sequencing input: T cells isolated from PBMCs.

CDR3 nucleotide sequence: TGTGCCAGCAGTCCAGGGGTTCGGACTGAAGCTTTCTTT. This sequence encodes CASSPGVRTEAFF. The chain recombines TRBV6-5 with TRBJ1-1, with D possibly being TRBD1 (6 bases). Trimming shortened V by 5 bases and J by 5 bases, and 12 bases separated the two germline ends. This CDR3 region has 13 residues. Per the germline V gene, CDR1 is MNHEY and CDR2 is SVGAGI.